These 23 T cell receptor beta chains came from one sample sequenced in a study of memory CD4+ T cells and cytomegalovirus serostatus. Using immunoSEQ multiplex PCR, the repertoire was profiled, and TCRdb retains in-frame clones only, with some absent. The sample holds around 88,000 clones, around 80% seen once. The sort gate was single viable CD3+CD4+CD8-CD45RO+ cells for memory CD4+ T cells. The sample consisted of memory CD4+ T cells from blood. All receptors come from an adult in good health and CMV-seropositive.

The chain recombines TRBV7-2 with TRBJ2-3; no reliable D call. CDR3 length: 14 residues. Germline values: CDR1 SGHTA, CDR2 FQGNSA. The V gene lost 2 bases and the J gene lost 6 bases, with 12 bases spanning the gap. The DNA of the CDR3 is TGTGCCAGCAGCTTAAGGCTAGGGCCGGATACGCAGTATTTT. It codes for CASSLRLGPDTQYF.

This clone has a handful of counts. The CDR3 DNA follows: TGTGCCAGCACACACACGACGGGGTTCGGCTACACCTTC. This codes for CASTHTTGFGYTF. This chain uses TRBV2 with TRBJ1-2, with D uncertain. This CDR3 is 13 amino acids long. The ends were cut back, 7 bases at V and 8 bases at J, with 17 bases in the middle. Germline CDR1 and CDR2: SNHLY and FYNNEI.

This clone was observed once. The chain recombines TRBV5-4 with TRBJ2-5, with D maybe TRBD2 (5 bases). The CDR3 runs to 14 residues. The germline V gene encodes CDR1 SGHNT and CDR2 YYREEE (reference sequence). V shed 4 bases and J shed 2 bases, with 12 bases lying between them. CDR3 protein: CASSPGTLQETQYF. In nucleotides, the CDR3 is TGTGCCAGCAGCCCGGGAACCCTACAAGAGACCCAGTACTTC.

The chain links TRBV30 to TRBJ2-4; weak D call: TRBD2 (6 bases). Germline CDR1 is GTSNPN and CDR2 is SVGIG (reference sequence). Trimming cost V 0 bases and J 6 bases, with 9 bases left between them. The CDR3 is 13 amino acids. The CDR3 DNA sequence: TGTGCCTGGAGTGTGAACGGGAGAAACATTCAGTACTTC. This encodes CAWSVNGRNIQYF. Complete variable domain (other parts from reference TRBV30 and TRBJ2-4): SQTIHQWPATLVQPVGSPLSLECTVEGTSNPNLYWYRQAAGRGLQLLFYSVGIGQISSEVPQNLSASRPQDRQFILSSKKLLLSDSGFYLCAWSVNGRNIQYFGAGTRLSVL.

The J gene is TRBJ2-1, the V gene TRBV11-2; 10 bases line up with TRBD2. Germline CDR1 reads SGHAT; CDR2 reads FQNNGV. The V gene end was trimmed by 1 base and the J gene end by 12 bases; junction bases not matched to a gene: 3. The CDR3 extends over 13 amino acids. The CDR3, as DNA: TGTGCCAGCAGCTTAGGACTAGCGGGCACGCAGTTCTTC. Protein product: CASSLGLAGTQFF. The full variable domain, in which reference TRBV11-2 and TRBJ2-1 provide the parts outside the CDR3, is EAGVAQSPRYKIIEKRQSVAFWCNPISGHATLYWYQQILGQGPKLLIQFQNNGVVDDSQLPKDRFSAERLKGVDSTLKIQPAKLEDSAVYLCASSLGLAGTQFFGPGTRLTVL.

The chain has TRBV5-1 and TRBJ1-5; unclear D gene. The V end lost 3 bases, the J end lost 5 bases, and 12 bases lay between the germline ends. The germline CDR1 and CDR2 sequences are SGHRS and YFSETQ. This CDR3 comprises 14 residues. The CDR3 coding sequence is TGCGCCAGCAGCTCGGGAGAGCGTGATCAGCCCCAGCATTTT. Protein: CASSSGERDQPQHF.

V gene TRBV5-4 combines with J gene TRBJ2-3, with TRBD1 matching over 9 bases. Germline V gene data show CDR1 as SGHNT and CDR2 as YYREEE (reference sequence). V shed 1 base, J shed 3 bases, and the junction held 3 bases outside the gene matches. The CDR3 totals 15 residues. Here the CDR3 DNA reads TGTGCCAGCAGCTTGAGGGGGACAGGGACAGATACGCAGTATTTT. It is translated as CASSLRGTGTDTQYF.

The chain is built from TRBV14 and TRBJ2-6; possibly TRBD2 for D (5 bases). The V end lost 0 bases, the J end lost 2 bases, and 14 bases lay between the germline ends. The germline gives CDR1 SGHDN, CDR2 FVKESK. The CDR3 runs 18 residues. The CDR3 region is CASSQETLGVPGANVLTF. Here the CDR3 DNA reads TGTGCCAGCAGCCAAGAAACTCTCGGGGTGCCTGGGGCCAACGTCCTGACTTTC.

The rearrangement uses TRBV4-2 and TRBJ1-3, with a tentative D call TRBD1 (5 bases). Trimming pared 0 bases from V and 4 bases from J, leaving 10 bases between. This CDR3 has 15 residues. The V gene's germline CDR1 is LGHNA and CDR2 YNFKEQ. CDR3: CASSQDGGDGNTIYF. The CDR3 nucleotides read TGTGCCAGCAGCCAAGATGGGGGGGACGGAAACACCATATATTTT.

The chain couples TRBV2 to TRBJ2-3; no definite D call. CDR1 and CDR2 from the germline V gene are SNHLY and FYNNEI. There are 15 residues in the CDR3. V was clipped by 3 bases and J by 0 bases, with 10 bases between them. DNA of the CDR3: TGTGCCAGCAGTGATTTCGGCACTAGCACAGATACGCAGTATTTT. As protein: CASSDFGTSTDTQYF. The full variable domain, in which reference TRBV2 and TRBJ2-3 provide the parts outside the CDR3, is EPEVTQTPSHQVTQMGQEVILRCVPISNHLYFYWYRQILGQKVEFLVSFYNNEISEKSEIFDDQFSVERPDGSNFTLKIRSTKLEDSAMYFCASSDFGTSTDTQYFGPGTRLTVL.

The genes are TRBV7-9 and TRBJ2-5; D call uncertain. The CDR3 is made up of 12 amino acids. Trimming removed 4 bases from V and 0 bases from J, with 3 bases in between. Germline V CDR1 and CDR2: SEHNR, FQNEAQ (reference sequence). CDR3 DNA sequence: TGTGCCAGCAGCTCCTACCAAGAGACCCAGTACTTC. The encoded protein is CASSSYQETQYF.

The J gene is TRBJ2-7, the V gene TRBV7-2; perhaps TRBD1 as D (6 bases). V lost 8 bases, J lost 4 bases, and 18 bases lay in between. Germline V gene lookup returns CDR1 SGHTA and CDR2 FQGNSA. This CDR3 is built from 14 residues. CDR3 amino acids: CASLRGHGEYEQYF. CDR3 bases: TGTGCCAGCCTACGGGGACACGGCGAATACGAGCAGTACTTC.

V usage is TRBV30 and J usage is TRBJ2-2; D is possibly TRBD2 (5 bases). Germline-derived CDR1 and CDR2 are GTSNPN and SVGIG (reference sequence). Between the trimmed V and J ends, which lost 2 bases and 2 bases, there was a span of 6 bases. The CDR3 consists of 13 residues. The CDR3 region has the DNA TGTGCCTGGAGTAGCGGAAACACCGGGGAGCTGTTTTTT. Its translation: CAWSSGNTGELFF. The full variable domain, its missing parts supplied by reference TRBV30 and TRBJ2-2, is SQTIHQWPATLVQPVGSPLSLECTVEGTSNPNLYWYRQAAGRGLQLLFYSVGIGQISSEVPQNLSASRPQDRQFILSSKKLLLSDSGFYLCAWSSGNTGELFFGEGSRLTVL.

The chain employs TRBV6-5 and TRBJ2-7; a possible D gene is TRBD1 (6 bases). Germline V gene data show CDR1 as MNHEY and CDR2 as SVGAGI. The V gene lost 0 bases and the J gene lost 2 bases, with 8 bases spanning the gap. This CDR3 is built from 14 residues. The CDR3 DNA follows: TGTGCCAGCAGTTACTCGTACAGGGCCTACGAGCAGTACTTC. Encoded protein: CASSYSYRAYEQYF.

This chain joins TRBV6-1 and TRBJ1-3, with D unresolved. The CDR3 spans 13 residues. The germline CDR1 and CDR2 sequences are MNHNS and SASEGT. V lost 6 bases, J lost 0 bases, and 6 bases lay in between. The CDR3 here is CASRQASGNTIYF. DNA for the CDR3: TGTGCCAGCAGGCAGGCCTCTGGAAACACCATATATTTT.

The chain has TRBV6-5 and TRBJ2-1, with D perhaps matching TRBD2 (5 bases). Trimming pared 8 bases from V and 10 bases from J, leaving 18 bases between. CDR1 and CDR2 from the germline V gene are MNHEY and SVGAGI. The CDR3 consists of 13 residues. CDR3: CASSRGLSGEQFF. The CDR3 nucleotides read TGTGCCAGCTCCCGAGGGCTTTCCGGGGAGCAGTTCTTC.

The chain couples TRBV9 to TRBJ2-5, with D possibly being TRBD1 or TRBD2 (7 bases each). The CDR3 has 16 residues. The V gene lost 3 bases and the J gene lost 2 bases, with 17 bases spanning the gap. Germline-derived CDR1 and CDR2 are SGDLS and YYNGEE. In DNA form, the CDR3 reads TGTGCCAGCAGCGCAAGATCAGGGGGGGTTCAAGAGACCCAGTACTTC. Translated: CASSARSGGVQETQYF.

V is TRBV7-9 and J is TRBJ2-7; 8 bases fit TRBD2. From germline, CDR1 is SEHNR and CDR2 FQNEAQ (reference sequence). CDR3 size: 14 residues. V lost 5 bases to trimming and J lost 0 bases; unmatched junction nucleotides: 3. The CDR3 is CASSLSGSSYEQYF. The CDR3 DNA reads as TGTGCCAGCAGCCTGAGCGGGAGCTCCTACGAGCAGTACTTC.

The chain is built from TRBV18 and TRBJ2-7; TRBD2 matches at 8 bases. CDR3 size: 15 residues. CDR1 KGHSH and CDR2 LQKENI come from the germline V gene. The junction had 8 bases not matched to a gene; V was cut back by 2 bases and J by 5 bases. DNA of the CDR3: TGTGCCAGCTCACCAGCCGGGACTAGTATCAACGAGCAGTACTTC. It is translated as CASSPAGTSINEQYF.

The rearrangement joins TRBV7-9 to TRBJ2-3; 9 bases map to TRBD1. V gave up 5 bases and J gave up 3 bases; unmatched junction bases: 12. The CDR3 runs to 17 residues. Germline loops: CDR1 SEHNR, CDR2 FQNEAQ (reference sequence). CDR3: CASSPFSGQGSTDTQYF. Here the CDR3 DNA reads TGTGCCAGCAGCCCATTTTCGGGACAGGGAAGTACAGATACGCAGTATTTT.

Concerning this clone itself: At one end, the junction sequence differs from germline, possibly due to a read error. For the CDR3, the DNA is TGTGCCAGCAGCTCCGCTCAGGGGTTCTACGAGCAGTACTTC. It specifies CASSSAQGFYEQYF. V is TRBV5-1 and J is TRBJ2-7; possible D gene TRBD1, 6 bases. In germline, CDR1 is SGHRS, CDR2 YFSETQ. The CDR3 spans 14 residues.

Written as DNA, the CDR3 is TGTGCCGCGTCCTATCTGGGCGAGCAGTTCTTC. Its protein is CAASYLGEQFF. This chain joins TRBV5-6 and TRBJ2-1; D is unresolved. This CDR3 spans 11 amino acids. Per germline, CDR1 SGHDT and CDR2 YYEEEE. V shed 10 bases and J shed 10 bases, with 15 bases lying between them.

V and J are TRBV6-1 and TRBJ2-2; 8 bases fit TRBD1. Germline lookup yields CDR1 MNHNS and CDR2 SASEGT. V gave up 6 bases and J gave up 6 bases; unmatched junction bases: 9. This CDR3 spans 15 amino acids. In DNA form, the CDR3 reads TGTGCCAGCAGGTCCCTCAGGGGGCGGGCCGGGGAGCTGTTTTTT. Protein product: CASRSLRGRAGELFF.